Listed below are T cell receptor beta chains from one sample, sequenced in a study of cytomegalovirus exposure and HLA in healthy donors. The assay was immunoSEQ multiplex PCR, and TCRdb's table has in-frame clones only and misses some. The profile shows 180,000 or so clones, roughly 80% of them singletons. The source material was PBMCs. The receptors shown here come from a female donor in good health and CMV-seronegative. Both conserved end residues are part of each CDR3. Each record gives: D gene, V gene, J gene, clone size, CDR3 protein, CDR3 DNA. The D gene is left open where the match is weak. Not all rows give a size; the values are once, few, many and, for expanded clones, a class.

>TRBD2|TRBV29-1|TRBJ2-4|.
CSVVGRVDIQYF
TGCAGCGTTGTTGGGAGGGTGGACATTCAGTACTTC
>.|TRBV18|TRBJ2-3|.
CASSPPRGSAAANTDTQYF
TGTGCCAGCTCACCACCCCGGGGTAGTGCGGCAGCAAACACAGATACGCAGTATTTT
>.|TRBV10-3|TRBJ2-2|.
CAFRGAGNTGELFF
TGTGCCTTCCGGGGAGCGGGGAACACCGGGGAGCTGTTTTTT
>TRBD1|TRBV2|TRBJ2-7|.
CASSYGQGADEQYF
TGTGCCAGCAGTTATGGGCAGGGGGCAGACGAGCAGTACTTC
>.|TRBV2|TRBJ2-1|.
CASSVRGYNEQFF
TGTGCCAGCAGTGTTAGGGGTTACAATGAGCAGTTCTTC
>.|TRBV7-2|TRBJ1-5|.
CASSSRQGQPQHF
TGTGCCAGCAGCTCCAGGCAGGGACAGCCCCAGCATTTT
>TRBD2|TRBV9|TRBJ2-1|few
CASSRESSGYNEQFF
TGTGCCAGCAGCCGAGAATCTAGCGGCTACAATGAGCAGTTCTTC
>.|TRBV27|TRBJ2-1|.
CASRILTGPGEQFF
TGTGCCAGCAGGATACTTACAGGGCCGGGTGAGCAGTTCTTC
>TRBD2|TRBV27|TRBJ2-5|.
CASSGRGVETQYF
TGTGCCAGCAGTGGCCGGGGGGTCGAGACCCAGTACTTC
>.|TRBV19|TRBJ1-2|few
CASSIEGGLYGYTF
TGTGCCAGTAGTATAGAGGGAGGTTTGTATGGCTACACCTTC
>TRBD1|TRBV28|TRBJ2-1|.
CASSFQGAKDNEQFF
TGTGCCAGCAGTTTTCAGGGGGCAAAAGACAATGAGCAGTTCTTC
>.|TRBV11-3|TRBJ1-1|.
CASSAQAMNTEAFF
TGTGCCAGCAGCGCACAAGCGATGAACACTGAAGCTTTCTTT
>TRBD2|TRBV2|TRBJ2-7|.
CASSEGTSGRDEQYF
TGTGCCAGCAGTGAAGGGACTAGCGGGAGGGATGAGCAGTACTTC
>.|TRBV12-5|TRBJ2-7|.
CASGLADSSYEQYF
TGTGCTAGTGGTTTGGCGGACAGCTCCTACGAGCAGTACTTC
>.|TRBV6-1|TRBJ1-4|.
CASSDVGRGAEKLFF
TGTGCCAGCAGTGATGTAGGGCGGGGAGCGGAAAAACTGTTTTTT
>.|TRBV7-9|TRBJ2-1|.
CASSLNGGPANEQFF
TGTGCCAGCAGCTTAAACGGGGGGCCAGCAAATGAGCAGTTCTTC
>.|TRBV27|TRBJ2-1|.
CASSPPTLNEQFF
TGTGCCAGCAGTCCGCCAACTCTCAATGAGCAGTTCTTC
>.|TRBV19|TRBJ2-1|once
CASSVTTTTFF
TGTGCCAGTAGTGTGACAACAACGACGTTCTTC
>TRBD2|TRBV7-2|TRBJ2-7|once
CASSWTSGAYEQYF
TGTGCCAGCAGCTGGACTAGCGGGGCGTACGAGCAGTACTTC
>TRBD1|TRBV7-9|TRBJ2-1|.
CASSLGQGLWNEQFF
TGTGCCAGCAGCTTAGGACAGGGGTTGTGGAATGAGCAGTTCTTC
>.|TRBV6-5|TRBJ2-1|.
CASSKILSSYNEQFF
TGTGCCAGCAGTAAAATCCTCTCGAGTTACAATGAGCAGTTCTTC
>TRBD2|TRBV11-3|TRBJ2-2|few
CASSLGLAGATGELFF
TGTGCCAGCAGCTTAGGGCTAGCGGGGGCCACCGGGGAGCTGTTTTTT
>.|TRBV7-9|TRBJ2-3|.
CASSPLVEITDTQYF
TGTGCCAGCAGCCCACTAGTGGAGATCACAGATACGCAGTATTTT
>.|TRBV30|TRBJ2-7|.
CAYQGGGYEQYF
TGTGCCTACCAGGGGGGCGGCTACGAGCAGTACTTC
>TRBD1|TRBV4-1|TRBJ2-1|.
CASSQAGGSEQFF
TGCGCCAGCAGCCAAGCAGGGGGTAGTGAGCAGTTCTTC
>.|TRBV30|TRBJ2-5|.
CAGGWGETQYF
TGTGCCGGGGGCTGGGGGGAGACCCAGTACTTC
>TRBD1|TRBV5-4|TRBJ2-7|.
CASSREGTGSSYEQYF
TGTGCCAGCAGCCGCGAAGGGACAGGGAGCTCCTACGAGCAGTACTTC
>TRBD2|TRBV7-2|TRBJ2-2|.
CASSLGSSGDPNTGKLFF
TGTGCCAGCAGCTTAGGGTCTAGCGGGGACCCGAACACCGGGAAGCTGTTTTTT
>.|TRBV28|TRBJ2-2|few
CASSFTVRTGELFF
TGTGCCAGCAGTTTTACGGTTCGCACCGGGGAGCTGTTTTTT
>.|TRBV18|TRBJ2-7|.
CASSAAPRDEQYF
TGTGCCAGCTCAGCGGCTCCTCGGGACGAGCAGTACTTC
>.|TRBV7-6|TRBJ1-1|.
CASSLMRGSNEAFF
TGTGCCAGCAGCTTAATGCGGGGCTCCAATGAAGCTTTCTTT
>TRBD1|TRBV23-1|TRBJ1-5|.
CASSRSLTGVGQPQHF
TGCGCCAGCAGTCGGAGCTTAACAGGGGTTGGACAGCCCCAGCATTTT
>TRBD1|TRBV7-3|TRBJ2-7|.
CASSLEALDRGTYEQYF
TGTGCCAGCAGCCTAGAAGCACTGGACAGGGGTACCTACGAGCAGTACTTC
>TRBD1|TRBV27|TRBJ2-5|.
CASSPGQQYQETQYF
TGTGCCAGCAGCCCGGGACAGCAGTACCAAGAGACCCAGTACTTC
>.|TRBV30|TRBJ2-1|.
CTWRGQGKTYNEQFF
TGTACCTGGAGGGGCCAGGGGAAGACGTACAATGAGCAGTTCTTC
>TRBD1|TRBV6-4|TRBJ1-3|.
CASSGDRGNTIYF
TGTGCCAGCAGTGGGGACAGGGGAAACACCATATATTTT
>TRBD2|TRBV5-1|TRBJ2-2|few
CASKEAGGNTGELFF
TGCGCCAGCAAGGAGGCGGGGGGGAACACCGGGGAGCTGTTTTTT
>TRBD2|TRBV2|TRBJ2-3|.
CASSEGMGGTTDTQYF
TGTGCCAGCAGTGAAGGCATGGGGGGGACCACAGATACGCAGTATTTT
>TRBD2|TRBV10-1|TRBJ2-5|.
CASRIWTSGSMGETQYF
TGCGCCAGCAGGATATGGACTAGCGGGAGTATGGGGGAGACCCAGTACTTC
>.|TRBV6-6|TRBJ2-2|once
CASPGDTGTGELFF
TGTGCCAGCCCGGGAGATACGGGGACCGGGGAGCTGTTTTTT
>.|TRBV6-5|TRBJ1-5|.
CASSRADPRGQPQHF
TGTGCCAGCAGTCGGGCAGATCCCAGGGGACAGCCCCAGCATTTT
>.|TRBV6-6|TRBJ2-3|.
CASSYRPGVDTQYF
TGCGCCAGCAGTTACCGCCCGGGAGTGGATACGCAGTATTTT
>TRBD1|TRBV7-6|TRBJ2-1|.
CASRLTGQGESSYNEQFF
TGTGCCAGCAGACTAACGGGACAGGGGGAATCGTCTTACAATGAGCAGTTCTTC
>TRBD1|TRBV19|TRBJ1-1|.
CASMDPGQSGLYTEAFF
TGTGCCAGTATGGACCCGGGACAGAGCGGGCTATACACTGAAGCTTTCTTT
>.|TRBV7-9|TRBJ2-5|.
CASSLAATETRYF
TGTGCCAGCAGCTTAGCGGCGACGGAGACCCGGTACTTC
>TRBD1|TRBV6-4|TRBJ2-1|.
CARGAGGEGIEQFF
TGTGCCAGGGGGGCAGGGGGCGAGGGAATTGAGCAGTTCTTC
>.|TRBV10-3|TRBJ2-1|.
CAISESVIMSSYNEQFF
TGTGCCATCAGTGAGTCGGTTATTATGAGCTCCTACAATGAGCAGTTCTTC
>.|TRBV25-1|TRBJ2-3|.
CASSVIDTQYF
TGTGCCAGCAGTGTTATAGATACGCAGTATTTT
>TRBD1|TRBV7-6|TRBJ1-1|once
CATEQGAAGNTEAFF
TGTGCCACTGAACAGGGGGCGGCTGGGAACACTGAAGCTTTCTTT
>.|TRBV6-5|TRBJ1-2|.
CASGARASGYTF
TGTGCCAGCGGGGCCCGCGCCAGTGGCTACACCTTC